This T cell receptor (beta chain) comes out of a study of blood T cell repertoires in COVID-19. Across the study: The United States, Italy and Spain provided the acute and convalescent COVID-19 samples. PBMCs, B-cell-depleted T cells, or T cells provided the cDNA or gDNA that made up the material.

The length of the CDR3 is 15 residues. CDR1 and CDR2 from the germline V gene are LGHDT and YNNKEL (reference sequence). Trimming removed 2 bases at V and 4 bases at J, with 13 bases between. Original processing methods: The authors estimated nucleated cell counts from reference gene primer amplification. TCRdb's table, derived via immunoSEQ multiplex PCR, lists solely in-frame clones and lacks some. Clonal size and the V and J genes are those of that table, whereas D and trimming came from the DNA. Here the sample spans 35,000 to 45,000 clones, around 87% being singletons. The receptor was isolated from a man aged 55 to 70 with acute or convalescent COVID-19. Sequencing used peripheral blood. V is TRBV3-1 (or the pseudogene TRBV3-2) and J is TRBJ2-3; tentative D call: TRBD2 (5 bases). The CDR3 coding sequence is TGTGCCAGCAGCCAAACACGGGATCAAGCAGATACGCAGTATTTT. It codes for CASSQTRDQADTQYF.